This passage covers 11 T cell receptor beta chains from one sample sequenced in a study of shared clonotypes between healthy human individuals. Measured with immunoSEQ multiplex PCR; TCRdb has only the in-frame clones, and not every one. This sample has 800,000 to 1,200,000 clones, with approximately 78% found just once. The sequenced sample consisted of memory CD4+ T cells from PBMCs. Subset of the sample: CD45RA-negative fraction. These receptors came from a man in his late teens or twenties in good health. Some clones in this sample may be carry-over from other donors' samples.

The chain joins TRBV11-1 to TRBJ2-5, with 8 bases lining up with TRBD1. This CDR3 is built from 17 residues. Germline V CDR1 and CDR2: SGHAT, FQDESV (reference sequence). The ends lost 1 base at V and 5 bases at J; junction bases unmatched: 12. The CDR3 bases are TGTGCCAGCAGCTTAGGGCGTTCAGGGGGCCTTTGGGAGACCCAGTACTTC. It specifies CASSLGRSGGLWETQYF.

This clone was detected only a few times. This chain connects TRBV15 to TRBJ2-5; maybe TRBD2 (6 bases). The CDR3 spans 15 residues. The V gene lost 1 base and the J gene lost 1 base, with 10 bases spanning the gap. CDR1 and CDR2 (germline): LNHNV, YYDKDF (reference sequence). The CDR3 coding sequence is TGTGCCACCAGCAGAGCTCTAGCGCCCCAAGAGACCCAGTACTTC. It encodes CATSRALAPQETQYF.

This clone showed up just a few times. The CDR3 DNA follows: TGCAGCGTTGCTCCTAACAGGAACACTGAAGCTTTCTTT. Translation: CSVAPNRNTEAFF. The V gene is TRBV29-1, the J gene TRBJ1-1; D gene ambiguous. The CDR3 is 13 residues long. CDR1 and CDR2 (germline): SQVTM, ANQGSEA. Trimming pared 4 bases from V and 1 base from J, leaving 10 bases between.

This sequence joins TRBV4-2 and TRBJ1-1; D unclear. The CDR3 consists of 15 residues. The germline gives CDR1 LGHNA, CDR2 YNFKEQ. Trimming removed 3 bases from V and 0 bases from J, with 11 bases in between. The CDR3 here is CASSHPDQMNTEAFF. The CDR3 coding sequence is TGTGCCAGCAGCCACCCGGACCAGATGAACACTGAAGCTTTCTTT.

V and J are TRBV5-1 and TRBJ2-3, with 12 positions matching TRBD2. This CDR3 comprises 17 residues. J was trimmed by 3 bases and V by 3 bases; bases with no gene match: 8. The germline V gene has CDR1 SGHRS and CDR2 YFSETQ. The CDR3 loop reads CASSSGLAGYATDTQYF. DNA of the CDR3: TGCGCCAGCAGCTCGGGACTAGCGGGTTATGCGACAGATACGCAGTATTTT.

The chain links TRBV10-2 to TRBJ1-5; TRBD1 agrees at 8 bases. V was pared by 6 bases and J by 9 bases, with 16 bases of the junction left unmatched. CDR3 length: 16 residues. CDR1 WSHSY and CDR2 SAAADI come from the germline V gene. The CDR3 nucleotides read TGCGCCAGCAGCCGGCAGGGGGCTCAGGGGTATGGGCCCCAGCATTTT. It encodes CASSRQGAQGYGPQHF.

This clone was counted a few times. J is TRBJ1-5 and V is TRBV7-2; TRBD1 is a possible D gene (5 bases). The CDR3 totals 13 residues. Trimming took 8 bases from V and 2 from J, leaving 10 bases between them. Germline-derived CDR1 and CDR2 are SGHTA and FQGNSA. The CDR3 DNA is TGTGCCAGCGGGGCAGGCCGCAATCAGCCCCAGCATTTT. It translates to CASGAGRNQPQHF.

The chain links TRBV28 to TRBJ2-1; D may be TRBD1 or TRBD2 (6 bases each). This CDR3 contains 15 residues. Trimming took 8 bases from V and 4 from J, leaving 18 bases between them. The germline CDR1 and CDR2 sequences are MDHEN and SYDVKM. CDR3: CASSVMSGAYNEQFF. In DNA form, the CDR3 reads TGTGCCAGCTCTGTGATGTCGGGGGCGTACAATGAGCAGTTCTTC.

The rearrangement links TRBV7-2 to TRBJ1-2; the match to TRBD1 covers 11 bases. Germline-derived CDR1 and CDR2 are SGHTA and FQGNSA. This CDR3 has 18 residues. J lost 8 bases, V lost 2 bases, and 16 bases had no gene match. In DNA, the CDR3 is TGTGCCAGCAGCTTATCCGGATTAGGACAGGGGGCAAGCGAAGGCTACACCTTC. It is translated as CASSLSGLGQGASEGYTF.

The sample holds one count of this clone. The chain carries TRBV27 and TRBJ2-1; the match to TRBD2 covers 7 bases. There are 15 residues in the CDR3. Germline V gene data show CDR1 as MNHEY and CDR2 as SMNVEV (reference sequence). With 3 bases clipped from V and 7 bases from J, the junction kept 9 bases outside the gene matches. The CDR3 nucleotides read TGTGCCAGCAGTTTCGGGCGGGAGCAATTTAATGAGCAGTTCTTC. Translating it yields CASSFGREQFNEQFF.

J is TRBJ1-5 and V is TRBV2; D perhaps matches TRBD1 (6 bases). The germline V and J ends were trimmed by 4 bases and 4 bases, with 8 bases remaining between them. The germline CDR1 and CDR2 sequences are SNHLY and FYNNEI. The CDR3 covers 13 residues. The CDR3 bases are TGTGCCAGCAGTGTCGACAGGAATCAGCCCCAGCATTTT. It codes for CASSVDRNQPQHF. Full variable domain (missing parts from reference TRBV2 and TRBJ1-5): EPEVTQTPSHQVTQMGQEVILRCVPISNHLYFYWYRQILGQKVEFLVSFYNNEISEKSEIFDDQFSVERPDGSNFTLKIRSTKLEDSAMYFCASSVDRNQPQHFGDGTRLSIL.